This entry lists 5 T cell receptor beta chains sequenced from one sample in a study of OX40 agonist ivuxolimab in advanced cancers. Method: immunoSEQ multiplex PCR; TCRdb's copy keeps in-frame clones and lacks some. Of 56,000 or so clones listed, roughly 82% are singletons. The sample in question was CD4+ or CD8+ T cells sorted from blood, obtained in a trial of the OX40 agonist ivuxolimab. These receptors were collected from an adult with an advanced solid tumor such as melanoma, head and neck, liver or kidney cancer.

This chain uses TRBV6-5 with TRBJ2-1, with 7 bases lining up with TRBD1. This CDR3 has 15 amino acids. J was trimmed by 6 bases and V by 6 bases; bases with no gene match: 11. Germline V CDR1 and CDR2: MNHEY, SVGAGI. The CDR3 spells CASSHSRTGPNEQFF. The DNA for the CDR3 is TGTGCCAGCAGCCACTCTCGGACAGGTCCCAATGAGCAGTTCTTC.

The V and J genes are TRBV14 and TRBJ1-3; D remains ambiguous. The CDR3 is 16 amino acids. With 4 bases removed from V and 0 bases from J, the gap between germline ends came to 13 bases. CDR1 is SGHDN and CDR2 is FVKESK in the germline V gene. The CDR3 protein is CASSLAGRFSGNTIYF. The DNA of the CDR3 is TGTGCCAGCAGCCTAGCTGGGCGGTTCTCTGGAAACACCATATATTTT. Full variable domain (remainder filled in from reference TRBV14 and TRBJ1-3): EAGVTQFPSHSVIEKGQTVTLRCDPISGHDNLYWYRRVMGKEIKFLLHFVKESKQDESGMPNNRFLAERTGGTYSTLKVQPAELEDSGVYFCASSLAGRFSGNTIYFGEGSWLTVV.

The J gene is TRBJ1-2, the V gene TRBV5-8; D is uncertain. Germline loops: CDR1 SGHTS, CDR2 YDEGEE. CDR3 length: 11 amino acids. The V and J ends lost 1 base and 7 bases respectively, with 5 bases between them. CDR3 sequence: CASSLFTGYTF. DNA of the CDR3: TGTGCCAGCAGCTTGTTCACTGGCTACACCTTC.

This chain joins TRBV6-5 and TRBJ1-2; TRBD1 agrees at 9 bases. Trimming took 4 bases from V and 5 from J; bases not matched to a gene: 5. This CDR3 comprises 14 residues. Germline CDR1 is MNHEY and CDR2 is SVGAGI. The CDR3 protein is CASSLYRGQYGYTF. CDR3 coding DNA: TGTGCCAGCAGTTTATACAGGGGGCAATATGGCTACACCTTC.

The genes are TRBV7-2 and TRBJ2-5; 7 nucleotides agree with TRBD2. The V and J ends lost 5 bases and 14 bases, in that order; junction bases with no gene match: 17. Germline V lookup: CDR1 SGHTA, CDR2 FQGNSA. The CDR3 is 14 residues long. CDR3 nucleotide sequence: TGTGCCAGCAGCCGTATGGGCCCAAGCGGGGCCAGCTACTTC. Protein product: CASSRMGPSGASYF.